Reported below is one TCR beta chain. The CDR3 spans 15 residues. Unmatched junction bases numbered 8, after V lost 4 bases and J lost 6 bases. Germline-derived CDR1 and CDR2 are SEHNR and FQNEAQ (reference sequence). The data were taken from a study of blood T cell repertoires in COVID-19. Sequencing was performed with immunoSEQ multiplex PCR; in TCRdb, only in-frame clones are kept and a portion is missing. The table includes about 340,000 clones, roughly 89% detected once. The origin of this receptor is a woman aged 18-35 years who had recovered from COVID-19. Material: peripheral blood. The V and J genes are TRBV7-9 and TRBJ2-3; 9 bases align to TRBD2. CDR3 in DNA: TGTGCCAGCAGCTCAGCGGGAGGAGCGAGGGATACGCAGTATTTT. Residues: CASSSAGGARDTQYF.